Following are 14 T cell receptor beta chains from one sample sequenced in a study of cytomegalovirus exposure and HLA in healthy donors. Method: immunoSEQ multiplex PCR; TCRdb's copy keeps in-frame clones and lacks some. The sample includes about 200,000 clones, more than 65% of them seen just once. Sequenced material: PBMCs. The receptor source for this set is a woman aged 25 to 39 in good health and CMV-seropositive.

The rearrangement links TRBV5-6 to TRBJ1-2, with a tentative D call TRBD1 (6 bases). The CDR3 totals 16 residues. Trimming cost V 0 bases and J 0 bases, with 12 bases left between them. CDR1 and CDR2 from the germline V gene are SGHDT and YYEEEE. In DNA form, the CDR3 reads TGTGCCAGCAGCTTGGTCTCGGACAGAGCTAACTATGGCTACACCTTC. Its translation: CASSLVSDRANYGYTF.

V is TRBV7-8 and J is TRBJ2-5, with a tentative D call TRBD1 (5 bases). The V gene's germline CDR1 is SGHVS and CDR2 FQNEAQ. The CDR3 loop spans 13 amino acids. V lost 5 bases, J lost 2 bases, and 9 bases lay in between. CDR3 protein: CASSVQGQETQYF. In nucleotides, the CDR3 is TGTGCCAGCAGCGTCCAGGGTCAAGAGACCCAGTACTTC.

The chain couples TRBV5-6 to TRBJ2-2; 8 nucleotides align to TRBD2. Germline V lookup: CDR1 SGHDT, CDR2 YYEEEE. The junction had 10 bases not matched to a gene; V was cut back by 2 bases and J by 4 bases. There are 17 residues in the CDR3. Here the CDR3 DNA reads TGTGCCAGCAGCTTAGTCGGACTAGCCGGCTCCACCGGGGAGCTGTTTTTT. It encodes CASSLVGLAGSTGELFF.

CDR3 in amino acids: CASSLGAGRETQYF. In nucleotides, the CDR3 is TGTGCCAGCAGCTTAGGGGCAGGCAGGGAGACCCAGTACTTC. The chain has TRBV7-2 and TRBJ2-5, with D hard to call. V lost 1 base and J lost 5, with 11 bases in between. Germline CDR1 and CDR2: SGHTA and FQGNSA. The length of the CDR3 is 14 residues. Full variable domain (missing parts from reference TRBV7-2 and TRBJ2-5): GAGVSQSPSNKVTEKGKDVELRCDPISGHTALYWYRQSLGQGLEFLIYFQGNSAPDKSGLPSDRFSAERTGGSVSTLTIQRTQQEDSAVYLCASSLGAGRETQYFGPGTRLLVL.

The chain is built from TRBV6-5 and TRBJ1-1, with TRBD1 as a possible D gene (5 bases). Germline loops: CDR1 MNHEY, CDR2 SVGAGI. The CDR3 is 14 amino acids. The V end lost 2 bases, the J end lost 4 bases, and 11 bases lay between the germline ends. The CDR3 nucleotides are TGTGCCAGCAGTTACGGGTTTGGGGCCACTGAAGCTTTCTTT. Its protein is CASSYGFGATEAFF.

The chain joins TRBV7-8 to TRBJ2-5, with a weak D call TRBD1 (5 bases). The V end was cut by 1 base, the J end by 5 bases, with 20 bases between. There are 17 residues in the CDR3. Germline V gene data show CDR1 as SGHVS and CDR2 as FQNEAQ. CDR3 in DNA: TGTGCCAGCAGCTTAGGGTGGGGCCCCGAGGTCAGGGAGACCCAGTACTTC. Translated, it gives CASSLGWGPEVRETQYF.

The rearrangement joins TRBV27 to TRBJ2-2; 8 bases line up with TRBD1. Trimming removed 8 bases from V and 6 bases from J; junction bases left unmatched: 14. This CDR3 region has 16 residues. The germline CDR1 and CDR2 sequences are MNHEY and SMNVEV (reference sequence). The CDR3 protein is CASGVDRTGRPGELFF. The CDR3 coding sequence is TGTGCCAGCGGAGTCGACCGGACAGGGCGCCCCGGGGAGCTGTTTTTT.

V usage is TRBV29-1 and J usage is TRBJ2-5, with a possible D match to TRBD1 (6 bases). V was trimmed by 4 bases and J by 4 bases, leaving 16 bases between them. Germline V CDR1 and CDR2: SQVTM, ANQGSEA. The CDR3 extends over 14 amino acids. The CDR3 DNA is TGCAGCGTTGCGCTTTTTGGGGGCTTAGAGACCCAGTACTTC. Protein product: CSVALFGGLETQYF.

Only one count was recorded for this clone. This sequence joins TRBV5-1 and TRBJ2-3; 13 nucleotides line up with TRBD2. The junction had 5 bases not matched to a gene; V was cut back by 4 bases and J by 3 bases. Germline V gene lookup returns CDR1 SGHRS and CDR2 YFSETQ. The CDR3 sequence is 16 residues long. The CDR3 region is CASSPLAGGPTDTQYF. The CDR3 DNA follows: TGCGCCAGCAGCCCACTAGCGGGAGGGCCAACAGATACGCAGTATTTT.

CDR3 DNA: TGTGCCAGCAGCCTGGACCCGGGACAGGTGAACACTGAAGCTTTCTTT. Translating it yields CASSLDPGQVNTEAFF. The J gene is TRBJ1-1, the V gene TRBV5-4; 8 positions agree with TRBD1. J lost 0 bases, V lost 4 bases, and 8 bases had no gene match. The CDR3 covers 16 residues. The germline gives CDR1 SGHNT, CDR2 YYREEE (reference sequence).

Written as DNA, the CDR3 is TGTGCCAGCAGTTCCGGGACAGGGGGCGGCACAGATACGCAGTATTTT. The encoded protein is CASSSGTGGGTDTQYF. V and J are TRBV2 and TRBJ2-3, with TRBD1 matching over 12 bases. Trimming at V came to 5 bases and at J to 1 base, leaving 4 bases not matched to a gene. Germline CDR1 and CDR2: SNHLY and FYNNEI. The CDR3 sequence is 16 residues long.

V usage is TRBV6-6 and J usage is TRBJ2-7; D is perhaps TRBD1 (6 bases). The CDR3 is 11 amino acids. V dropped 7 bases and J dropped 6 bases, with 10 bases sitting between them. Germline loops: CDR1 MNHNY, CDR2 SVGAGI (reference sequence). In nucleotides, the CDR3 is TGTGCCAGCACCCAGGGGAGCGAGCAGTACTTC. This gives the protein CASTQGSEQYF.

The rearrangement joins TRBV30 to TRBJ1-2; D perhaps matches TRBD1 (5 bases). The germline V and J ends were trimmed by 7 bases and 1 base, with 13 bases remaining between them. Germline-derived CDR1 and CDR2 are GTSNPN and SVGIG (reference sequence). The CDR3 runs 13 residues. In DNA, the CDR3 is TGTGCCTTCCAGCGCAGGGTTAACTATGGCTACACCTTC. Protein product: CAFQRRVNYGYTF. Full variable domain (missing parts from reference TRBV30 and TRBJ1-2): SQTIHQWPATLVQPVGSPLSLECTVEGTSNPNLYWYRQAAGRGLQLLFYSVGIGQISSEVPQNLSASRPQDRQFILSSKKLLLSDSGFYLCAFQRRVNYGYTFGSGTRLTVV.

The genes are TRBV30 and TRBJ1-2; TRBD1 might be the D (6 bases). V was pared by 5 bases and J by 4 bases, with 8 bases between. There are 11 residues in the CDR3. Germline V lookup: CDR1 GTSNPN, CDR2 SVGIG (reference sequence). CDR3 region: CAWRTAYGYTF. CDR3 in DNA: TGTGCCTGGCGGACAGCCTATGGCTACACCTTC.